These T cell receptor beta chains were read from a single sample in a study of cytomegalovirus exposure and HLA in healthy donors. TCRdb's table, derived via immunoSEQ multiplex PCR, lists solely in-frame clones and lacks some. The sample carries about 73,000 clones, roughly 82% recorded once. Source material: PBMCs. All receptors come from a man between 65 and 79 years old in good health and CMV-seronegative. CDR3s include the opening cysteine and the closing phenylalanine or tryptophan. The D gene is left open where the match is weak. Only part of the rows carry a size: once, few, many, or a class if the clone is expanded.

TRBJ2-1 . TRBV11-2 . CASSPEVQMYNEQFF TGTGCCAGCAGCCCAGAAGTACAGATGTACAATGAGCAGTTCTTC
TRBJ2-7 few TRBV7-2 TRBD2 CASSLGSGRNYEQYF TGTGCCAGCAGCTTAGGTAGCGGGAGGAACTACGAGCAGTACTTC
TRBJ2-7 . TRBV5-1 TRBD1 CASSSSTGQGHYF TGCGCCAGCAGCTCATCCACGGGACAGGGGCACTACTTC
TRBJ1-6 . TRBV30 . CAWSVTVTGTLNSPLHF TGTGCCTGGAGCGTAACAGTAACAGGGACGTTGAATTCACCCCTCCACTTT
TRBJ2-3 . TRBV6-1 TRBD1 CASSEGQGADTQYF TGTGCCAGCAGTGAAGGGCAGGGGGCAGATACGCAGTATTTT
TRBJ2-1 . TRBV10-3 TRBD1 CAINTGASTGGVLF TGTGCCATCAATACGGGGGCCTCAACAGGGGGCGTCCTCTTC
TRBJ2-2 . TRBV4-3 . CASSQVSANTGELFF TGCGCCAGCAGCCAAGTTTCCGCGAACACCGGGGAGCTGTTTTTT
TRBJ2-3 . TRBV6-1 . CASSLRDTDSDTQYF TGTGCCAGCAGTTTACGGGACACCGACTCAGATACGCAGTATTTT
TRBJ2-4 . TRBV11-2 . CASSLGGVQYF TGTGCCAGTAGCTTAGGCGGGGTCCAGTACTTC
TRBJ1-1 . TRBV28 . CASSLGGADTEAFF TGTGCCAGCAGTTTAGGGGGGGCGGACACTGAAGCTTTCTTT
TRBJ1-1 few TRBV7-9 . CSSSLGTGLLNTEAFF TGTTCCAGCAGCTTAGGTACAGGACTATTGAACACTGAAGCTTTCTTT
TRBJ1-1 . TRBV29-1 . CSVVRNRPMNTEAFF TGCAGCGTTGTTCGAAACAGACCCATGAACACTGAAGCTTTCTTT
TRBJ1-3 . TRBV9 . CASSVADSTGNTIYF TGTGCCAGCAGCGTCGCCGACAGTACTGGAAACACCATATATTTT
TRBJ2-7 . TRBV7-2 . CASSSYNGEQYF TGTGCCAGCAGCTCCTATAATGGCGAGCAGTACTTC
TRBJ2-7 . TRBV11-3 TRBD1 CASSLEGGTGGEQYF TGTGCCAGCAGCTTAGAGGGCGGGACAGGGGGCGAGCAGTACTTC
TRBJ2-6 . TRBV4-1 . CASSQALSTGANVLTF TGCGCCAGCAGCCAAGCGCTGAGTACTGGGGCCAACGTCCTGACTTTC
TRBJ2-7 few TRBV13 TRBD2 CASSLGGRPTYEQYF TGTGCCAGCAGCTTAGGCGGGAGGCCGACCTACGAGCAGTACTTC
TRBJ1-6 . TRBV6-7 . CASEPGGRSHAPLHF TGTGCCAGCGAGCCCGGGGGGCGTTCTCATGCACCCCTCCACTTT
TRBJ2-1 . TRBV14 . CASSYLFGSSYNEQFF TGTGCCAGCAGCTACCTCTTCGGGAGCTCCTACAATGAGCAGTTCTTC
TRBJ1-2 . TRBV18 . CASSPTEGDGYTF TGTGCCAGCTCACCAACCGAAGGGGATGGCTACACCTTC
TRBJ1-6 . TRBV7-9 . CASSQDSYNSPLHF TGTGCCAGCAGCCAGGACAGCTATAATTCACCCCTCCACTTT
TRBJ2-1 . TRBV7-2 TRBD1 CASSLETGSYNEQFF TGTGCCAGCAGCTTAGAGACAGGGTCCTACAATGAGCAGTTCTTC
TRBJ2-7 . TRBV28 . CASSLGGPFYEQYF TGTGCCAGCAGTTTGGGGGGGCCTTTCTACGAGCAGTACTTC
TRBJ1-3 . TRBV9 TRBD1 CASSVLPRTGNNPLSGNTIYF TGTGCCAGCAGCGTGCTACCCCGGACAGGGAACAACCCATTGTCTGGAAACACCATATATTTT
TRBJ2-7 . TRBV19 TRBD2 CASSIALSGRAHEQYF TGTGCCAGTAGTATAGCCCTTAGCGGGAGGGCCCACGAGCAGTACTTC
TRBJ2-7 few TRBV27 TRBD2 CASSLYPSGGELTYEQYF TGTGCCAGCAGTTTATATCCTAGCGGGGGGGAGCTTACATACGAGCAGTACTTC
TRBJ1-6 . TRBV11-2 . CASSLNLNPPLHF TGTGCCAGCAGCTTAAACCTAAATCCACCCCTCCACTTT
TRBJ2-6 . TRBV7-9 . CASSLRGVYSSGANVLTF TGTGCCAGCAGCTTACGCGGGGTTTACAGTTCTGGGGCCAACGTCCTGACTTTC
TRBJ1-3 . TRBV7-2 . CASSSQTVSGNTIYF TGTGCCAGCAGCTCCCAGACAGTCTCTGGAAACACCATATATTTT
TRBJ2-3 . TRBV27 TRBD2 CASSNSPSGTSTDTQYF TGTGCCAGCAGCAACAGCCCTAGCGGGACTAGCACAGATACGCAGTATTTT
TRBJ1-5 . TRBV5-8 . CASARGVGQPQHF TGTGCCAGCGCACGGGGGGTAGGTCAGCCCCAGCATTTT
TRBJ1-4 . TRBV5-4 TRBD1 CASSAGQSNEKLFF TGTGCCAGCAGCGCGGGACAGAGTAATGAAAAACTGTTTTTT
TRBJ2-3 . TRBV11-2 . CASSPLGGGQAAKIGTQYF TGTGCCAGCAGCCCCCTGGGGGGGGGACAGGCGGCTAAGATTGGTACGCAGTATTTT
TRBJ2-7 . TRBV4-3 . CASSQDSHPSSHEQYF TGCGCCAGCAGCCAAGATAGTCACCCATCTTCCCACGAGCAGTACTTC
TRBJ2-7 . TRBV11-2 . CASSPGPGPSYEQYF TGTGCCAGCAGCCCAGGTCCAGGGCCCTCCTACGAGCAGTACTTC
TRBJ2-7 . TRBV5-1 . CASSLDHNSYEQYF TGCGCCAGCAGCTTGGATCACAACTCCTACGAGCAGTACTTC
TRBJ1-6 . TRBV30 TRBD1 CAWSGSTGGNSPLHF TGTGCCTGGAGTGGATCGACAGGGGGGAATTCACCCCTCCACTTT
TRBJ2-3 . TRBV7-9 . CATNSADTQYF TGTGCCACCAATAGCGCAGATACGCAGTATTTT
TRBJ2-4 . TRBV21-1 . CASLQRDRITKNIQYF TGTGCCAGCCTCCAAAGGGACAGGATAACCAAAAACATTCAGTACTTC
TRBJ1-2 . TRBV15 . CATSRGQVGNYGYTF TGTGCCACCAGCAGAGGACAGGTCGGGAACTATGGCTACACCTTC
TRBJ2-7 . TRBV28 TRBD2 CASIPTSGGSSSYEQYF TGTGCCAGCATTCCGACTAGCGGGGGCTCCAGCTCCTACGAGCAGTACTTC
TRBJ1-5 . TRBV27 . CASRTGSNQPQHF TGTGCCAGCCGGACGGGGAGCAATCAGCCCCAGCATTTT
TRBJ2-3 . TRBV5-8 . CASDKTDTQYF TGTGCCAGCGACAAAACAGATACGCAGTATTTT
TRBJ1-1 . TRBV10-2 . CASRAYPGSNTEAFF TGCGCCAGCAGAGCTTACCCCGGGTCGAACACTGAAGCTTTCTTT
TRBJ2-5 once TRBV5-4 . CASSGGPQGNRETQYF TGTGCCAGCAGCGGAGGACCACAGGGTAATCGGGAGACCCAGTACTTC
TRBJ2-5 . TRBV2 . CASSAGADPIQETQYF TGTGCCAGCAGTGCAGGGGCGGATCCAATTCAAGAGACCCAGTACTTC
TRBJ2-1 . TRBV7-6 . CASSLGVGDNEQFF TGTGCCAGCAGCTTAGGGGTAGGGGACAATGAGCAGTTCTTC
TRBJ2-5 once TRBV7-7 . CASSFSTGSAETQYF TGTGCTAGCAGCTTTTCCACAGGGAGTGCGGAGACCCAGTACTTC
TRBJ2-7 . TRBV7-9 TRBD1 CASSDYRGLSYEQYF TGTGCCAGCAGCGACTACAGGGGGCTGAGCTACGAGCAGTACTTC
TRBJ2-3 . TRBV7-9 . CASSFRTDTQYF TGTGCCAGCAGCTTCCGGACAGATACGCAGTATTTT
TRBJ1-5 . TRBV21-1 . CASSNQTGSHQPQHF TGTGCCAGCAGCAACCAAACAGGGTCTCATCAGCCCCAGCATTTT
TRBJ1-2 . TRBV28 . CASSSPGTIGYTF TGTGCCAGCAGTTCGCCCGGGACTATTGGCTACACCTTC
TRBJ1-2 . TRBV5-1 TRBD1 CASSKDHTGGSEGYTF TGCGCCAGCAGCAAGGATCATACAGGGGGCTCTGAAGGCTACACCTTC
TRBJ1-5 . TRBV19 . CASRPPGVRNQPQHF TGTGCCAGTAGACCCCCAGGGGTTCGCAATCAGCCCCAGCATTTT